The clone carrying this T cell receptor (beta chain) showed up many times. Trimming took off 3 bases at V and 6 bases at J, with 5 bases between the two ends. Germline CDR1 GTSNPN, CDR2 SVGIG (reference sequence). The CDR3 length is 11 residues. Amplification yielded TCR beta CDR3 regions, with RNA transcripts as the source. The HTBI primer set served for first-round RT-PCR of the TCR CDR3. A single record per CDR3 protein comes from TCRdb applying MiXCR to the multiplex PCR reads. Of some 740,000 distinct CDR3 sequences listed, approximately 15% were seen once; the top ten hold roughly 10%. The study defined stable Graves' hyperthyroidism as no ophthalmopathy progression within 18 months. The PBMCs had their origin in 7.5 to 10 ml of fresh peripheral blood. This entry is derived from a study of T cells in Graves' hyperthyroidism and ophthalmopathy. About the study: Peripheral blood was collected at initial diagnosis, before any treatment.

The specimen was blood. This receptor was taken from a woman aged 18-29 years with Graves' hyperthyroidism. The J gene is TRBJ1-4, the V gene TRBV30; D unclear. Written as DNA, the CDR3 is TGTGCCTGGAGCCGGGATGAAAAACTGTTTTTT. Translating gives CAWSRDEKLFF.